This TCR beta chain emerged from a study of blood T cell repertoires in COVID-19 (TCRdb year 2020). For context, the study as a whole: Samples from collaborators originated in the United States, Italy and Spain and spanned both the acute and convalescent phases of COVID-19. The prospective study material was composed of cDNA or gDNA derived from T cells, B-cell-depleted T cells, or PBMCs. Deeply sampled blood TCRbeta repertoires from subjects exposed to, actively infected with, or recovered from COVID-19 were included in the dataset. A freely available public database, intended as a resource for researchers studying the immune response to SARS-CoV-2, is where the repertoires were released. Samples were obtained from the ongoing ImmuneRACE study (first 160 participants) and from roughly 1,300 subjects provided by 6 global collaborators. The sample metadata nearly always contained a de-identified subject ID, COVID-19 status, age in years and sex. Where available, HLA class I and class II types were taken from metadata supplied by the sample provider and were not determined by assay-based typing.

In the prospective study, participants were about 18 to 100 years old, resided in 24 geographic areas of the United States, and were enrolled through a virtual design. In the prospective study, participants were assigned to cohorts based on the clinical history participants reported in a screening survey and a study questionnaire. Exposed participants had been in contact, within 2 weeks of entering the study, with a person who had a PCR-confirmed or clinician-diagnosed case of COVID-19. In the prospective study, mobile phlebotomists collected whole blood, serum and a nasopharyngeal or oropharyngeal swab from each participant. Prospective study participants could optionally give additional blood draws and questionnaires over an approximately 2-month period. Blood samples from the prospective study were shipped frozen or at room temperature prior to DNA extraction. TCRbeta CDR3 regions were amplified from genomic DNA using the immunoSEQ Assay, a bias-controlled multiplex PCR. Under the source paper's analysis protocol: The number of nucleated cells in each sample was estimated by amplification of reference gene primers within the assay. Sequence reads were collapsed and filtered to measure the absolute abundance of every unique TCRbeta CDR3 rearrangement. For each sample, productive Simpson clonality was calculated as the square root of Simpson's diversity index across productive rearrangements. This immuneACCESS table, as held by TCRdb, lists in-frame sequences with V and J called but not all clones. Of the missing ones, under half trace to an unresolved V gene in checked studies; the others have no known cause. V, J and clone size derive from that table, while D and trimming were established from the DNA sequence. The sample table holds a few hundred thousand clones, of which 86% were seen once. The leading ten clones occupy around 4% of the sample.

In regard to this clone: Its antigen is unknown. The record has no base qualities; no much larger clone is one base away.

Study-wide findings and limitations: The quantity of clinical and demographic metadata differed by source and by participant and was supplied without curation.

The sequence came from a woman aged 25 to 39 who had been exposed to COVID-19. The source material was PBMCs or T cells enriched from blood (not recorded which).

At the DNA level, the sequence is TGTGCCAGCAGCCAGCTACAGGCTGAAAAACTGTTTTTT. Translated, it gives CASSQLQAEKLFF. The chain links TRBV3-1 (or the pseudogene TRBV3-2) with TRBJ1-4; the D region possibly corresponds to TRBD1 (5 bases align). The CDR3 covers 13 residues, taking in both the cysteine and the phenylalanine. The only DNA kept is the CDR3, 39 bases in frame from the first base. The CDR1 and CDR2 encoded by the germline V gene (reference sequence) are LGHDT and YNNKEL. V and J lose 3 bases and 7 bases, and a span of 9 bases separates them.